This T cell receptor (beta chain) was recorded in a study of breast tumors, draining lymph nodes, adjacent tissues (dated by TCRdb to the mid-2010s). Regarding the study in general: TCR beta repertoires were compared across tumor, adjacent nontumor tissue and axillary lymph nodes obtained from breast cancer patients. The study was designed to assess the relationships and possible T-cell exchange between tumor, surrounding tissue and draining lymph node repertoires in human breast cancer. Points the paper makes about the study in general: Tumor and nontumor tissue repertoires were found to be significantly more similar in luminal-like than in basal-like breast cancer. A scenario in which most tumor T cells derive from the lymph node and then expand within tumor tissue was judged to be consistent with the data. Tumor T-cell repertoires showed less diversity than lymph node repertoires and more diversity than nontumor tissue repertoires, and tumor T-cell repertoires showed preferential V and J gene usage. The conclusion that tumor T cells originate in lymph nodes was framed as consistent with a hypothesis rather than directly demonstrated.

In its sample, this clonotype was seen many times. What antigen it recognizes has not been identified. Per-base qualities were not stored, and no clone one base away is much larger. Sequencing relied on an Illumina HiSeq 2000. Multiplex PCR amplification was used to generate the TCR beta chain libraries. The amplified TCR beta chain products were analyzed by high-throughput sequencing. Through fastp at Q25 and MiXCR, TCRdb rebuilt clones from the public reads, retaining in-frame beta chains. Each CDR3 protein appears once, grouped with its most common genes and DNA. Here the sample has roughly 86,000 distinct CDR3 sequences; around 20% occur a single time. The ten largest clones take up approximately 2.5% of the sample. The axillary draining lymph nodes of breast cancer patients were the source of the lymph node samples. The sample comprised axillary lymph node tissue. This clonotype originated in a female donor with breast cancer. Some clones in this sample may be carry-over from other donors' samples.

CDR3 protein: CASSPRLAGSTDTQYF. The DNA sequence follows: TGTGCCAGCAGCCCTAGACTAGCGGGGAGCACAGATACGCAGTATTTT. The chain is encoded by TRBV7-2 joined to TRBJ2-3; 11 junctional bases match TRBD2. The CDR3, from cysteine to phenylalanine, totals 16 residues. CDR3 DNA only is kept here, 48 bases in frame from base 1. Here V drops 5 bases and J drops 0 bases, and the junction holds 4 bases not matched to any gene. The CDR1 and CDR2 encoded by the germline V gene are SGHTA and FQGNSA.